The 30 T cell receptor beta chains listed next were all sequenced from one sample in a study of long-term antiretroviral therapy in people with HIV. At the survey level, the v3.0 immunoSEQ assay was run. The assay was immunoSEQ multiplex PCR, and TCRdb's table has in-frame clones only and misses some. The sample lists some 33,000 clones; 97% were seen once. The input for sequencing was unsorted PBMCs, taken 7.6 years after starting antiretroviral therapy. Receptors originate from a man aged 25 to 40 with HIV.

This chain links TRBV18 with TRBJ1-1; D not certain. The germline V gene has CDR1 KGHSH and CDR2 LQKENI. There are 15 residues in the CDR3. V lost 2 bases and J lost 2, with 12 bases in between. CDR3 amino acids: CASSPNGWVNTEAFF. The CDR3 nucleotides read TGTGCCAGCTCACCAAACGGATGGGTAAACACTGAAGCTTTCTTT.

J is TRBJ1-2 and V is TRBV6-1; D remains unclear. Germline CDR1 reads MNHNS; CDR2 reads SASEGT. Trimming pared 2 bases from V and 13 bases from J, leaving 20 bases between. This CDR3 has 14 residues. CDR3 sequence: CASSESGIVGYRTF. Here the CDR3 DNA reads TGTGCCAGCAGTGAATCGGGTATCGTGGGATACCGCACCTTC.

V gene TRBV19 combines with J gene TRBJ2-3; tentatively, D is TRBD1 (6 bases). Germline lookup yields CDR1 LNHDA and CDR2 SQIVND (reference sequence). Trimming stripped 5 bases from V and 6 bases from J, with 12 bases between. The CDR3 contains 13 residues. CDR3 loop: CASSPGQTDTQYF. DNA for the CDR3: TGTGCCAGTAGTCCGGGACAAACCGATACGCAGTATTTT.

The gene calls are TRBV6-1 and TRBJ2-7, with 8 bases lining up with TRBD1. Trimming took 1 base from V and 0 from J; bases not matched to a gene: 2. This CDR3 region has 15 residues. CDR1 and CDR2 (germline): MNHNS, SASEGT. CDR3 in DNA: TGTGCCAGCAGTGAAGGGACAGGGCCCTCCTACGAGCAGTACTTC. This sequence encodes CASSEGTGPSYEQYF.

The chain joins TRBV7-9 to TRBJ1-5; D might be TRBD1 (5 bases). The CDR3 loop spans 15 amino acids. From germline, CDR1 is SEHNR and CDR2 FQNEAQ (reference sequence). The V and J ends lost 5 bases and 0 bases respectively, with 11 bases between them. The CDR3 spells CASSPSTVSNQPQHF. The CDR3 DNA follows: TGTGCCAGCAGCCCTTCGACAGTTAGCAATCAGCCCCAGCATTTT.

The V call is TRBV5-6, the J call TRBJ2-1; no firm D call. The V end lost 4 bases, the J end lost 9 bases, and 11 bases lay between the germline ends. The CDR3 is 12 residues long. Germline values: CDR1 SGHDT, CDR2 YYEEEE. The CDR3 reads CASSPSMGEQFF. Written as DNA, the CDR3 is TGTGCCAGCAGCCCCTCGATGGGTGAGCAGTTCTTC.

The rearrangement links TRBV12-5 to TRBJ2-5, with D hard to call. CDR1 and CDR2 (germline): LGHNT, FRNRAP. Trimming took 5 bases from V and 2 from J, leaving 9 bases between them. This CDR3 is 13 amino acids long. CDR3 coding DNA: TGTGCTAGTGGTACGAGTGCACAAGAGACCCAGTACTTC. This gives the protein CASGTSAQETQYF.

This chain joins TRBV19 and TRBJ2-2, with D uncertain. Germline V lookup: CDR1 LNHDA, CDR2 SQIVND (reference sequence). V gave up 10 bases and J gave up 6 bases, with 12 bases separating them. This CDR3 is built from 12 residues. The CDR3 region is CATSPMAGELFF. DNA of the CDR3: TGTGCCACTTCTCCTATGGCCGGGGAGCTGTTTTTT.

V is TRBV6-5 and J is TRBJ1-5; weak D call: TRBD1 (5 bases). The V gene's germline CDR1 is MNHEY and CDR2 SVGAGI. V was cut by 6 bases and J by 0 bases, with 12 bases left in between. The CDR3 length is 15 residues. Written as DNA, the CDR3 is TGTGCCAGCAGCGCAGGGCCTTATAGCAATCAGCCCCAGCATTTT. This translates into CASSAGPYSNQPQHF.

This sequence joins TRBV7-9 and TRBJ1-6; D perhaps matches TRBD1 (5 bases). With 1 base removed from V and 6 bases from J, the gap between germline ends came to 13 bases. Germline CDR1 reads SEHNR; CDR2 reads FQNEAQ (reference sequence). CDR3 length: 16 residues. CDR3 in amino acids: CASSLGGLSSNSPLHF. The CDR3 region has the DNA TGTGCCAGCAGCTTAGGGGGCCTCAGTTCTAATTCACCCCTCCACTTT.

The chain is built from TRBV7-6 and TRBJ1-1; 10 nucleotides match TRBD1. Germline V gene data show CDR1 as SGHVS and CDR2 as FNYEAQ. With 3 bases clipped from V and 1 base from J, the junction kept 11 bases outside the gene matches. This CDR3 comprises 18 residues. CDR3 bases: TGTGCCAGCAGCTTGCACCAGACAGGGGGCGTTAAGAACACTGAAGCTTTCTTT. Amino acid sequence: CASSLHQTGGVKNTEAFF.

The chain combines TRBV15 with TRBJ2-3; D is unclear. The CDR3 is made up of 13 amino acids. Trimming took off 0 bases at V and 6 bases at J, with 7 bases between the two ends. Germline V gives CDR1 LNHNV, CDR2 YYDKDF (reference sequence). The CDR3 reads CATSRDTSDTQYF. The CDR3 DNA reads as TGTGCCACCAGCAGAGATACGTCCGATACGCAGTATTTT.

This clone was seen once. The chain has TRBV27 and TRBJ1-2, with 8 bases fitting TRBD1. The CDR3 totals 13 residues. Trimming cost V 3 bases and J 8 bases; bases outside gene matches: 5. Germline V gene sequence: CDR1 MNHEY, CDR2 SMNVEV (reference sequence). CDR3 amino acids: CASSFQGARGYTF. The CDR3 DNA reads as TGTGCCAGCAGTTTCCAGGGGGCTAGGGGCTACACCTTC.

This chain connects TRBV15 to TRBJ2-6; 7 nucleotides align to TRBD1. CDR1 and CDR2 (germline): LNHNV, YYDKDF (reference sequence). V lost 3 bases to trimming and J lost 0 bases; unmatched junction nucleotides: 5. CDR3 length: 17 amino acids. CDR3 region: CATSSRTGYSGANVLTF. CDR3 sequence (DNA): TGTGCCACCAGCAGTAGGACAGGTTACTCTGGGGCCAACGTCCTGACTTTC.

Written as DNA, the CDR3 is TGCGCCAGCAGCCAAGATCCCGGCTCGGGCACTGAAGCTTTCTTT. Protein sequence: CASSQDPGSGTEAFF. This chain joins TRBV4-3 and TRBJ1-1; D call uncertain. Trimming shortened V by 0 bases and J by 4 bases, and 12 bases separated the two germline ends. Germline-derived CDR1 and CDR2 are LGHNA and YSLEER. The CDR3 has 15 residues.

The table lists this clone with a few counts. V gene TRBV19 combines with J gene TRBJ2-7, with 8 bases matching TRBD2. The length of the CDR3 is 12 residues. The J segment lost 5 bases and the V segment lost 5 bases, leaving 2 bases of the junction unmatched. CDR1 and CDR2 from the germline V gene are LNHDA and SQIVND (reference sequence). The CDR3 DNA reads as TGTGCCAGTAGTCGGGGGGGCGACGAGCAGTACTTC. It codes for CASSRGGDEQYF.

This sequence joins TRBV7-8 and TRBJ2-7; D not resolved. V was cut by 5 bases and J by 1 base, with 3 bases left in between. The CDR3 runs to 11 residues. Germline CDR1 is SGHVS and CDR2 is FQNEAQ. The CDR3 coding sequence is TGTGCCAGCAGCGTTTCCTACGAGCAGTACTTC. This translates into CASSVSYEQYF. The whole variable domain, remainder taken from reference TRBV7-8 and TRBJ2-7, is GAGVSQSPRYKVAKRGQDVALRCDPISGHVSLFWYQQALGQGPEFLTYFQNEAQLDKSGLPSDRFFAERPEGSVSTLKIQRTQQEDSAVYLCASSVSYEQYFGPGTRLTVT.

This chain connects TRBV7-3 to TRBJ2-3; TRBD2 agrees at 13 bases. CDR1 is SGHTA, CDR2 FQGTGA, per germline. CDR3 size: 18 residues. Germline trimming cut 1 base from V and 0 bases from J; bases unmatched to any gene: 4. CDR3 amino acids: CASSLRGTSGVSTDTQYF. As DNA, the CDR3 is TGTGCCAGCAGCTTAAGGGGGACTAGCGGGGTCAGCACAGATACGCAGTATTTT. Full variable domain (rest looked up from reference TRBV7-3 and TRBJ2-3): GAGVSQTPSNKVTEKGKYVELRCDPISGHTALYWYRQSLGQGPEFLIYFQGTGAADDSGLPNDRFFAVRPEGSVSTLKIQRTERGDSAVYLCASSLRGTSGVSTDTQYFGPGTRLTVL.

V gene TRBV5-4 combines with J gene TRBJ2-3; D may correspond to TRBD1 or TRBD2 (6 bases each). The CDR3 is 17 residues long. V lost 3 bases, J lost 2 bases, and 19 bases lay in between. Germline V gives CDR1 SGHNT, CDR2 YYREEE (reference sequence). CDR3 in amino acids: CASSWGEGGGDTDTQYF. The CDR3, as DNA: TGTGCCAGCAGCTGGGGCGAGGGGGGCGGAGACACAGATACGCAGTATTTT.

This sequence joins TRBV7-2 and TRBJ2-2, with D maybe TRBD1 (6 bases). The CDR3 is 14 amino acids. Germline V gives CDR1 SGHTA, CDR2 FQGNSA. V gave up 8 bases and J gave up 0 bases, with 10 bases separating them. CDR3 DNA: TGTGCCAGCGGACGGACAGCGAACACCGGGGAGCTGTTTTTT. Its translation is CASGRTANTGELFF.

CDR3 DNA sequence: TGTGCCAGCACCCCGAGGGGACAATTGGGCGAGCAGTACTTC. Encoded protein: CASTPRGQLGEQYF. This chain connects TRBV6-5 to TRBJ2-7, with D possibly matching TRBD1 (6 bases). V was pared by 7 bases and J by 6 bases, with 19 bases between. This CDR3 spans 14 amino acids. The V gene's germline CDR1 is MNHEY and CDR2 SVGAGI.

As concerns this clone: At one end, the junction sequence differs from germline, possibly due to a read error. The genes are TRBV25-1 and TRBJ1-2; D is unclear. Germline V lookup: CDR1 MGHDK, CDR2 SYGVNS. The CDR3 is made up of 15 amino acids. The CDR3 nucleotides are TGTGCCAGCAGACCCCCTCTCGGGTTGGGCTATCGCTACACCTTC. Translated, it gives CASRPPLGLGYRYTF.

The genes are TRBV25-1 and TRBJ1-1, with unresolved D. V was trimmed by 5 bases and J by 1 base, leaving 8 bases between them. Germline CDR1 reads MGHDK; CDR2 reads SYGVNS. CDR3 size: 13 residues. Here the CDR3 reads CASSLAGNTEAFF. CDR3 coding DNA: TGTGCCAGCAGTCTCGCGGGGAACACTGAAGCTTTCTTT.

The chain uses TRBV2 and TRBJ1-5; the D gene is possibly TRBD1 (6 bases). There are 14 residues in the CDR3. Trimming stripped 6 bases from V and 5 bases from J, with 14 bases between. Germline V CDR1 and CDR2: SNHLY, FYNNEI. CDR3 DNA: TGTGCCAGCAGCGTAACAGGGTTCGATCAGCCCCAGCATTTT. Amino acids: CASSVTGFDQPQHF.

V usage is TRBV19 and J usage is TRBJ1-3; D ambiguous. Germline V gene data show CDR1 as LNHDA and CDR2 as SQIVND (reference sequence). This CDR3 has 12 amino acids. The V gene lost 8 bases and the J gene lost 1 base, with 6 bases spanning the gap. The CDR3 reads CASGFSGNTIYF. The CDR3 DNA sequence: TGTGCCAGTGGTTTTTCTGGAAACACCATATATTTT.

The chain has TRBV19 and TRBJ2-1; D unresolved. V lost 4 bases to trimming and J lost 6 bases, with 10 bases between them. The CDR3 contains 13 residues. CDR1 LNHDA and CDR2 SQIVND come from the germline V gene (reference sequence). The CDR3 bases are TGTGCCAGTAGTAGTAACTTGCTCAATGAGCAGTTCTTC. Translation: CASSSNLLNEQFF.

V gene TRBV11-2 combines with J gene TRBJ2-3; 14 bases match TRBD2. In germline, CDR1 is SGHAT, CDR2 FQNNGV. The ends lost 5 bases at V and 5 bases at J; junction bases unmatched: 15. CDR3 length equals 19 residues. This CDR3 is CASSPGTGGLAGAGDTQYF. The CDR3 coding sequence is TGTGCCAGCAGCCCAGGGACAGGGGGACTAGCGGGAGCGGGAGATACGCAGTATTTT. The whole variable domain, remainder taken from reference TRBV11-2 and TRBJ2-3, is EAGVAQSPRYKIIEKRQSVAFWCNPISGHATLYWYQQILGQGPKLLIQFQNNGVVDDSQLPKDRFSAERLKGVDSTLKIQPAKLEDSAVYLCASSPGTGGLAGAGDTQYFGPGTRLTVL.

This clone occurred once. As DNA, the CDR3 is TGCGCCAGCAGCCAGTCCGGACCCCCACCAGACATTCAGTACTTC. Translation gives CASSQSGPPPDIQYF. The J gene is TRBJ2-4, the V gene TRBV4-3; no definite D call. This CDR3 has 15 amino acids. CDR1 and CDR2 (germline): LGHNA, YSLEER. V shed 3 bases and J shed 8 bases, with 17 bases lying between them.

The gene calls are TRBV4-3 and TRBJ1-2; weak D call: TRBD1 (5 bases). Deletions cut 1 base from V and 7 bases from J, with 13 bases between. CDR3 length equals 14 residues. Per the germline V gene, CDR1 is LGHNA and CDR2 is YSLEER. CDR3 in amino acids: CASSQVLQGGGYTF. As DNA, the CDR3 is TGCGCCAGCAGCCAAGTTTTGCAGGGAGGTGGCTACACCTTC.

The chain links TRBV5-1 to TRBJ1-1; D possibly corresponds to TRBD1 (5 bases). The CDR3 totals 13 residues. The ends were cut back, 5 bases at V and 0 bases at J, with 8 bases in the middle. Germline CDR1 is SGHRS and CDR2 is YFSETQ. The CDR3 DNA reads TGCGCCAGCAGTACGGGGGTGAACACTGAAGCTTTCTTT. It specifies CASSTGVNTEAFF.